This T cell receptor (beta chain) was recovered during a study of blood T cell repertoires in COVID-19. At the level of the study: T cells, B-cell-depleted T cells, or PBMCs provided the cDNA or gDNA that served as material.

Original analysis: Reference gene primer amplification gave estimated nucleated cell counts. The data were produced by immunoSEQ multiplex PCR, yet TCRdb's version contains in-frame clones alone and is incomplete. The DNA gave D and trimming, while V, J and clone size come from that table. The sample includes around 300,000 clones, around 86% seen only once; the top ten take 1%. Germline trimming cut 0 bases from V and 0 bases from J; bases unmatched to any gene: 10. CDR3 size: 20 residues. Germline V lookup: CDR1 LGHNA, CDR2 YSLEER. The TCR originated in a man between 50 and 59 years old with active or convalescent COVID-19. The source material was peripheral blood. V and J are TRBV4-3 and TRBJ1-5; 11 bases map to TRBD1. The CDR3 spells CASSQESGTGGFDSNQPQHF. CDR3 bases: TGCGCCAGCAGCCAAGAGTCGGGGACAGGGGGTTTCGATAGCAATCAGCCCCAGCATTTT.